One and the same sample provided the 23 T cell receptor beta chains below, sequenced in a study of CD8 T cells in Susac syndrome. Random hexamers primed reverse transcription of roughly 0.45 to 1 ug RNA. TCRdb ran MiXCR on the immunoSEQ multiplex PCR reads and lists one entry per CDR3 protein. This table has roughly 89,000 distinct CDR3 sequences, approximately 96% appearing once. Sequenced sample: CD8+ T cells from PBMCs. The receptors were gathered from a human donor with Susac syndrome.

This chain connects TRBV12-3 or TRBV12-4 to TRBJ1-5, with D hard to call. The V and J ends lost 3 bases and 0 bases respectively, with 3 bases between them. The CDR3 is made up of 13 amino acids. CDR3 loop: CASSLGSNQPQHF. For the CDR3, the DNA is TGTGCCAGCAGTTTGGGTAGCAATCAGCCCCAGCATTTT.

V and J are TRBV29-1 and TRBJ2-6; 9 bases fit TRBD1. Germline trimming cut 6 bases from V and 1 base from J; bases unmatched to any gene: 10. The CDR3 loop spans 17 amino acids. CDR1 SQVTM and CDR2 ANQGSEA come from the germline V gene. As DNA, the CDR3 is TGCAGCGTGGGGGGACAGGGCGATATTTCTGGGGCCAACGTCCTGACTTTC. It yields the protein CSVGGQGDISGANVLTF.

The CDR3 sequence is CASSFRSEGYGYTF. The CDR3 bases are TGTGCCAGCAGTTTCCGGTCGGAGGGCTATGGCTACACCTTC. The chain joins TRBV27 to TRBJ1-2; D remains ambiguous. The CDR3 has 14 residues. The ends were cut back, 3 bases at V and 4 bases at J, with 12 bases in the middle. Germline CDR1 is MNHEY and CDR2 is SMNVEV (reference sequence).

CDR3 in amino acids: CASSQDQDSGSTDTQYF. The CDR3, as DNA: TGCGCCAGCAGCCAAGATCAGGATAGCGGGAGCACAGATACGCAGTATTTT. The rearrangement links TRBV4-3 to TRBJ2-3, with TRBD2 matching over 7 bases. V was pared by 0 bases and J by 0 bases, with 6 bases of the junction left unmatched. This CDR3 spans 17 amino acids. Germline lookup yields CDR1 LGHNA and CDR2 YSLEER.

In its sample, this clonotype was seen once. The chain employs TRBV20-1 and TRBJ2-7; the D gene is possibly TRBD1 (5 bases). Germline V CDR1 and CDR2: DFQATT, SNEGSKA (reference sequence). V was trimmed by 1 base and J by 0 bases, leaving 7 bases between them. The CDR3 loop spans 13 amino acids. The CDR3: CSARGRDSYEQYV. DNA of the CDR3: TGCAGTGCTAGAGGCAGGGACTCCTACGAGCAGTACGTC.

The CDR3 DNA reads TGTGCCAGCAGCCTGGGACTAGCGGGGCCTACCGGGGAGCTGTTTTTT. This encodes CASSLGLAGPTGELFF. V and J are TRBV7-3 and TRBJ2-2, with 13 bases aligning to TRBD2. This CDR3 spans 16 amino acids. The trim removed 5 bases at V and 5 bases at J, leaving 5 bases unmatched. Germline V gives CDR1 SGHTA, CDR2 FQGTGA.

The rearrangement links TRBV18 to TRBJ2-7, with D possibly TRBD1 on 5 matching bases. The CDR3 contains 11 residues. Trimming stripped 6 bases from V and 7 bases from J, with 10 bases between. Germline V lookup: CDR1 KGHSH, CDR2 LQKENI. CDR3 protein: CASSHQGEQYV. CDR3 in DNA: TGTGCCAGCTCCCACCAGGGTGAGCAGTACGTC.

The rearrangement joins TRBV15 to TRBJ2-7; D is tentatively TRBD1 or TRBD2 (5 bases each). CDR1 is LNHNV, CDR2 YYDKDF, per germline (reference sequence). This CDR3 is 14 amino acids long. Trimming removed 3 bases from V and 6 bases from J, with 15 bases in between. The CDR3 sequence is CATSSGTGPSEQYF. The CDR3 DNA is TGTGCCACCAGCAGTGGGACCGGTCCTTCCGAGCAGTACTTC.

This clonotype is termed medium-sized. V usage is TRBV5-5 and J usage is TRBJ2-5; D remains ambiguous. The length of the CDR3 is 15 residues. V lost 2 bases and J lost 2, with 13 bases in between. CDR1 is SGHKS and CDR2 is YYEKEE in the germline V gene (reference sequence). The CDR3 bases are TGTGCCAGCAGCTTTTGGGGTGCCCTACAAGAGACCCAGTACTTC. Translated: CASSFWGALQETQYF.

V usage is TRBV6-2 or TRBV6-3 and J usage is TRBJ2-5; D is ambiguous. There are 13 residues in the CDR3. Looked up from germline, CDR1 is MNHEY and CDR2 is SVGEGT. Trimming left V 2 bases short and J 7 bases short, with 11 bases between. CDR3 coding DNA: TGTGCCAGCAGTTACGATGGCGGCGGGACCCAGTACTTC. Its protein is CASSYDGGGTQYF.

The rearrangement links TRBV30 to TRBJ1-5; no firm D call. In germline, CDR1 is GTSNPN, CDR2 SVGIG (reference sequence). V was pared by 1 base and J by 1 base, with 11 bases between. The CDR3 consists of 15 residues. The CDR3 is CAWSERGGSNQPQHF. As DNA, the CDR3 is TGTGCCTGGAGTGAGCGGGGTGGGAGCAATCAGCCCCAGCATTTT. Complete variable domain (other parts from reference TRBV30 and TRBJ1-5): SQTIHQWPATLVQPVGSPLSLECTVEGTSNPNLYWYRQAAGRGLQLLFYSVGIGQISSEVPQNLSASRPQDRQFILSSKKLLLSDSGFYLCAWSERGGSNQPQHFGDGTRLSIL.

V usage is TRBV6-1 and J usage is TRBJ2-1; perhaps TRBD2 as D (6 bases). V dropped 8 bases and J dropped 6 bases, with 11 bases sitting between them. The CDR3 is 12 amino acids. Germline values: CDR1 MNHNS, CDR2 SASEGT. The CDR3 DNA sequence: TGTGCCAGCCAAATGGGGGGCAATGAGCAGTTCTTC. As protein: CASQMGGNEQFF.

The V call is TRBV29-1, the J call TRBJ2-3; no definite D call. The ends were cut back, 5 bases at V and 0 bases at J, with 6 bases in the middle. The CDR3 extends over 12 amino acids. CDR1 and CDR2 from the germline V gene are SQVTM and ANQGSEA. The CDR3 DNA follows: TGCAGCGTTCGCACTAGCACAGATACGCAGTATTTT. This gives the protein CSVRTSTDTQYF.

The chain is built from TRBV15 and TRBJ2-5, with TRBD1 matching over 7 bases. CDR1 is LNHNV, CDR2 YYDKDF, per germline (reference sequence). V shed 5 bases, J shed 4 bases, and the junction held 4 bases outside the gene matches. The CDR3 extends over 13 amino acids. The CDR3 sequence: CATSGDRRETQYF. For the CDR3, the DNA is TGTGCCACCAGCGGGGACAGACGAGAGACCCAGTACTTC.

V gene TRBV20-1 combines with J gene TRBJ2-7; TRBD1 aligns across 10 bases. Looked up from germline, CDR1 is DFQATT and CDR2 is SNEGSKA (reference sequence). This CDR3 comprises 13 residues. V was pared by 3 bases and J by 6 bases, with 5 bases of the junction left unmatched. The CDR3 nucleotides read TGCAGTGCTAGGGACAGGGGGTTACGCGAGCAGTACTTC. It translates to CSARDRGLREQYF.

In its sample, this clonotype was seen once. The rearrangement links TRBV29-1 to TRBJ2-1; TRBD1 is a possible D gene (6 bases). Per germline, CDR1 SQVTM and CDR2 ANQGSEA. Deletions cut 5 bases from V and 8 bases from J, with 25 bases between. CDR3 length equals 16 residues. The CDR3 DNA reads TGCAGCGTTCCTCCGACAGGTTTTCATTCATTGGATGAGCAGTTCTTC. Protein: CSVPPTGFHSLDEQFF.

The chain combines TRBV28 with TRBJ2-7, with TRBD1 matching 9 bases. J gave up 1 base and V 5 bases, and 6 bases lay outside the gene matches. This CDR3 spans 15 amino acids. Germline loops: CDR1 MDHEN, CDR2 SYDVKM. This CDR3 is CASSDPGQGSYEQYF. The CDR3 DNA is TGTGCCAGCAGTGACCCGGGACAGGGTTCCTACGAGCAGTACTTC. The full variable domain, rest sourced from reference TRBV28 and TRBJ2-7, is DVKVTQSSRYLVKRTGEKVFLECVQDMDHENMFWYRQDPGLGLRLIYFSYDVKMKEKGDIPEGYSVSREKKERFSLILESASTNQTSMYLCASSDPGQGSYEQYFGPGTRLTVT.

The CDR3 DNA sequence: TGTGCCACCACCGGGACAGGGAGAGATACGCAGTATTTT. Encoded protein: CATTGTGRDTQYF. V usage is TRBV24-1 and J usage is TRBJ2-3; TRBD1 matches at 9 bases. J was trimmed by 5 bases and V by 8 bases; bases with no gene match: 4. The germline V gene has CDR1 KGHDR and CDR2 SFDVKD. The CDR3 contains 13 residues.

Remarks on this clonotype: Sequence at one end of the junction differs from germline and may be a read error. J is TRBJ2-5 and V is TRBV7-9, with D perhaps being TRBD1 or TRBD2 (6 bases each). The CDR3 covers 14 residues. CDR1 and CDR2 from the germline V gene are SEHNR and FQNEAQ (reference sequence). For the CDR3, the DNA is TGTGCCAGCACCTTAGGGGGGAGCCAAGAGACCCAGTACTTC. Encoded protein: CASTLGGSQETQYF.

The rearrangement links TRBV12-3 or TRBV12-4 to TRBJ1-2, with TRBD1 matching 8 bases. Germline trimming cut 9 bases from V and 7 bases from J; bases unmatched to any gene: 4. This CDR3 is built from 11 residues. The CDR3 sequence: CASGQGGGYTF. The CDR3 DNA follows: TGTGCCAGTGGACAGGGAGGTGGCTACACCTTC.

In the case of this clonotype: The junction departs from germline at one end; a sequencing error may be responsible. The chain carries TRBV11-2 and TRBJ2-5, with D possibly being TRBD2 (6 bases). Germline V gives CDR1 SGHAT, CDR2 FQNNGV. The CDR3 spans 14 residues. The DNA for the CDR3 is TGTGCCAGCAGCTCCTCGGGCCTTACTAGGGACTGGAACTTC. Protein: CASSSSGLTRDWNF.

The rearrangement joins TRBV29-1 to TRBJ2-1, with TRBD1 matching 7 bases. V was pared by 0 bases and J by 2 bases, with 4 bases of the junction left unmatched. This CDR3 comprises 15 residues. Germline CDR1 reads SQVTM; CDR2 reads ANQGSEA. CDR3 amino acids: CSVEDWDRAYNEQFF. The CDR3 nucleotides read TGCAGCGTTGAAGATTGGGACAGAGCCTACAATGAGCAGTTCTTC.

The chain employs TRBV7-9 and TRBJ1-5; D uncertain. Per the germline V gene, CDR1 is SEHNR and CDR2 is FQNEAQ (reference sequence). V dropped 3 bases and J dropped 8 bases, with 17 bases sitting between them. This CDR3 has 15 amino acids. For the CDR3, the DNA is TGTGCCAGCAGCTTGACGTACGGACCTGAAGAGCCCCAGCATTTT. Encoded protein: CASSLTYGPEEPQHF.